The clone carrying this TCR beta chain was observed a single time. This sample was taken from a study of shared clonotypes between healthy human individuals. Libraries were prepared by immunoSEQ multiplex PCR; TCRdb keeps only in-frame clonotypes and omits some of them. The sample records millions of clones, around 96% being singletons. CDR1 is SGHVS and CDR2 is FQNEAQ in the germline V gene. Trimming cost V 2 bases and J 3 bases, with 10 bases left between them. The CDR3 spans 14 residues. Naive CD8 cells lacked CD45RO and underwent positive selection for CCR7, leaving out terminally differentiated effector memory CD45RA+ cells.

This chain uses TRBV7-8 with TRBJ1-1; no firm D call. The sample was naive CD8+ T cells sorted from blood. This clonotype originated in a man aged 18-30 years in good health. The CDR3 here is CASSLSGKDTEAFF. CDR3 coding DNA: TGTGCCAGCAGCTTATCTGGCAAGGACACTGAAGCTTTCTTT.